A selection of T cell receptor beta chains follows, all from one sample in a study of T cell responses to AZD1222 COVID-19 vaccine. The repertoire was sequenced with immunoSEQ multiplex PCR; TCRdb's copy has only in-frame clones and lacks some. There are under 85,000 clones in the sample; 70% to 90% occur only once, and roughly a tenth lies in the top ten. The sample consisted of peripheral blood, taken on day 0 of AZD1222 vaccination. The receptors come from an adult in good health. Both conserved end residues are part of each CDR3. The D gene is left open where the match is weak. The listing skips clone size in some rows; elsewhere it reads once, few, many or a size class.

d_call,j_call,v_call,clone_size,cdr3_nt,cdr3_aa
.,TRBJ1-5,TRBV2,.,TGTGCCAGTAAGACCCTGACTAGTCAGCCCCAGCATTTT,CASKTLTSQPQHF
TRBD2,TRBJ2-7,TRBV19,.,TGTGCCAGTACCACGAGAGCGGGAGGGGGGTACGAGCAGTACTTC,CASTTRAGGGYEQYF
TRBD1,TRBJ1-2,TRBV29-1,.,TGCAGCGCAGCCGGGACAGGGTCGAGTGGCTACACCTTC,CSAAGTGSSGYTF
TRBD2,TRBJ2-1,TRBV6-5,.,TGTGCCAGCAGTTACGGTGTGGGGAGGGTTGACAATGAGCAGTTCTTC,CASSYGVGRVDNEQFF
.,TRBJ2-5,TRBV19,few,TGTGCCAGTAGTATCAGTATTCAAGAGGGGACCCAGTACTTC,CASSISIQEGTQYF
.,TRBJ1-2,TRBV10-2,once,TGCGCCAGCAGTGAAGACAGCGCTAACTATGGCTACACCTTC,CASSEDSANYGYTF
.,TRBJ2-1,TRBV29-1,.,TGCAGCGTTGATGAGGCTAAGGGGTACAATGAGCAGTTCTTC,CSVDEAKGYNEQFF
TRBD1,TRBJ1-1,TRBV11-3,.,TGTGCCAGCAGCTTAGGAGGGGGCAGAGCGAACACTGAAGCTTTCTTT,CASSLGGGRANTEAFF
TRBD2,TRBJ2-7,TRBV30,.,TGTGCCTGGAGTGTCCTGAGCGGGAGAGGTTCCCACGAGCAGTACTTC,CAWSVLSGRGSHEQYF
.,TRBJ1-5,TRBV10-1,.,TGCGCCAGCAGTGAGTCTGGGTATCAGCCCCAGCATTTT,CASSESGYQPQHF
.,TRBJ2-5,TRBV24-1,.,TGTGCCACCAGTGGCGATCCAGAGACCCAGTACTTC,CATSGDPETQYF
.,TRBJ1-1,TRBV6-5,.,TGTGCCAGCAGTTATTCGGCGGACACTGAAGCTTTCTTT,CASSYSADTEAFF
.,TRBJ2-6,TRBV11-1,.,TGTGCCAGCAGCTTCCTTGACCTTTCTGGGGCCAACGTCCTGACTTTC,CASSFLDLSGANVLTF
TRBD2,TRBJ2-3,TRBV7-2,.,TGTGCCAGCAGCTTAGCTGGTTTCGGACTAGCGGTATATACGAGCACAGATACGCAGTATTTT,CASSLAGFGLAVYTSTDTQYF
TRBD1,TRBJ2-2,TRBV7-2,.,TGTGCCAGCAGCTTAGAGACAGGGGGCGCCGGGGAGCTGTTTTTT,CASSLETGGAGELFF
TRBD1,TRBJ1-4,TRBV28,.,TGTGCCAGCACATTCCCCGGACAGGGTGGTGAAAAACTGTTTTTT,CASTFPGQGGEKLFF
.,TRBJ1-1,TRBV20-1,.,TGCAGTGCCCCAACAGAAAATGAAGCTTTCTTT,CSAPTENEAFF
TRBD2,TRBJ2-1,TRBV4-2,.,TGTGCCAGCAGCCAAGATACTAGCGGGAGGTGGGGTGAGCAGTTCTTC,CASSQDTSGRWGEQFF
.,TRBJ1-3,TRBV27,.,TGTGCCAGCCGGCGGACAGACGGAAACACCATATATTTT,CASRRTDGNTIYF
.,TRBJ1-3,TRBV30,.,TGTGCCTGGAGTCTAACATTGGGAGGAAACACCATATATTTT,CAWSLTLGGNTIYF
TRBD1,TRBJ1-6,TRBV7-8,.,TGTGCCAGCAGAGCAGACAGGGGCTCTGAGTATAATTCACCCCTCCACTTT,CASRADRGSEYNSPLHF
TRBD2,TRBJ2-7,TRBV11-1,.,TGTGCCAGCAGCTTAGGCGGGGGAGGGGACGAGCAGTACTTC,CASSLGGGGDEQYF
.,TRBJ2-7,TRBV5-1,.,TGCGCCAGCAGCTCAACTTCCTACGAGCAGTACTTC,CASSSTSYEQYF
TRBD1,TRBJ1-1,TRBV30,once,TGTGCCTGGGGTAACAGGGGAAACACTGAAGCTTTCTTT,CAWGNRGNTEAFF
.,TRBJ2-1,TRBV5-6,.,TGTGCCAGCAGCGACTTATTCCGCCTCGGGCAGTTCTTC,CASSDLFRLGQFF
TRBD1,TRBJ1-1,TRBV29-1,.,TGCAGCGACGGACAGGGCACTGAAGCTTTCTTT,CSDGQGTEAFF
TRBD2,TRBJ2-5,TRBV5-1,.,TGCGCCAGCAGCTTGGAAGGGGCAGCGGGGTTACGGGAGACCCAGTACTTC,CASSLEGAAGLRETQYF
TRBD1,TRBJ1-2,TRBV10-3,.,TGTGCCACGGGACAGGGGGCGCAGGGCTATGGCTACACCTTC,CATGQGAQGYGYTF